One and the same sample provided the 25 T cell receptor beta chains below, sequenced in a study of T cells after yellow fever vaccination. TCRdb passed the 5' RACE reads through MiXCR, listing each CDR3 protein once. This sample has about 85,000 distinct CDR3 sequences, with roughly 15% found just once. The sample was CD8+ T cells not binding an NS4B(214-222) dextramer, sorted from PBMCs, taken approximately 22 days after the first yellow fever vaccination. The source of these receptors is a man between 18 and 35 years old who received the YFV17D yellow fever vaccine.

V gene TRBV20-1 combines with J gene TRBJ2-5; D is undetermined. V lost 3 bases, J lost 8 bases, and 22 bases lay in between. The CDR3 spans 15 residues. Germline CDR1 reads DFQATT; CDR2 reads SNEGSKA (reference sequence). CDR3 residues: CSARIPQAERHTQYF. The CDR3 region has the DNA TGCAGTGCTAGGATCCCCCAGGCAGAGCGACATACCCAGTACTTC.

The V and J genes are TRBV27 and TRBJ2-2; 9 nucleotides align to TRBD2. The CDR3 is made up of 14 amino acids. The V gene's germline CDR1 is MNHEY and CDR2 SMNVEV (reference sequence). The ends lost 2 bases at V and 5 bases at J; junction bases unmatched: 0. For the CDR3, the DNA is TGTGCCAGCAGTTTAGCGGGGGGGACCGGGGAGCTGTTTTTT. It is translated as CASSLAGGTGELFF.

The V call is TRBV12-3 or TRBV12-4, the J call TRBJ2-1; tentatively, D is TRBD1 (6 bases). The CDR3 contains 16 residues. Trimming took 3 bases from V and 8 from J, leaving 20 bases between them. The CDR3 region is CASSLGWAGVGDEQFF. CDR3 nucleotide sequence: TGTGCCAGCAGTTTGGGTTGGGCAGGGGTCGGCGATGAGCAGTTCTTC.

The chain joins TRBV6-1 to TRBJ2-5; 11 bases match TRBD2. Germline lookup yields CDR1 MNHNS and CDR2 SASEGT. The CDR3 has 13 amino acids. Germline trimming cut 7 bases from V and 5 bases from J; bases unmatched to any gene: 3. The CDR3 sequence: CASKLAGVETQYF. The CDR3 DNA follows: TGTGCCAGCAAACTAGCGGGGGTGGAGACCCAGTACTTC.

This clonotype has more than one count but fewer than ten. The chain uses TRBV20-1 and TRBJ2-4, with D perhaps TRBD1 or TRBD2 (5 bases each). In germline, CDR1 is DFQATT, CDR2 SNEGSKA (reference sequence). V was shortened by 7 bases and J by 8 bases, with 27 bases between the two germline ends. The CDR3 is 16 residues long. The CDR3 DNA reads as TGCAGTGGGTCCGAGCGGACACAACCCACCGGGCACATTCAGTACTTC. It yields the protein CSGSERTQPTGHIQYF.

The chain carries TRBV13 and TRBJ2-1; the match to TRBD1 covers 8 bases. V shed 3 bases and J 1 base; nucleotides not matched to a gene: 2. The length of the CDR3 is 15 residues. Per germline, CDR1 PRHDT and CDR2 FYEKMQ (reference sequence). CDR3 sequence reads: CASSFTGGSYNEQFF. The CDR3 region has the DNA TGTGCCAGCAGCTTTACAGGGGGTTCCTACAATGAGCAGTTCTTC.

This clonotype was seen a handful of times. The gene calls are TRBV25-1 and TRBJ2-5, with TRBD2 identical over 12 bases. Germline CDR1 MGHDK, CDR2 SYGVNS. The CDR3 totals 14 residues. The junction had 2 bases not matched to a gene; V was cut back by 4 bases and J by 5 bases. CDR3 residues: CASSVLAGGETQYF. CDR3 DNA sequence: TGTGCCAGCAGTGTACTAGCGGGGGGTGAGACCCAGTACTTC. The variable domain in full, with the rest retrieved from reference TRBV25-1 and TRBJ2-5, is EADIYQTPRYLVIGTGKKITLECSQTMGHDKMYWYQQDPGMELHLIHYSYGVNSTEKGDLSSESTVSRIRTEHFPLTLESARPSHTSQYLCASSVLAGGETQYFGPGTRLLVL.

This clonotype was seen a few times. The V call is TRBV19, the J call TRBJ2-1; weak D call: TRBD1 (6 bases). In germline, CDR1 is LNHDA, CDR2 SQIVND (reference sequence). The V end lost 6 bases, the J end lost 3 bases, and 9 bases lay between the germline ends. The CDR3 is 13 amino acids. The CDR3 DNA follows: TGTGCCAGTAGCGTAGGGGGCTACAATGAGCAGTTCTTC. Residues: CASSVGGYNEQFF. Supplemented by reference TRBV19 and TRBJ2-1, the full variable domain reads DGGITQSPKYLFRKEGQNVTLSCEQNLNHDAMYWYRQDPGQGLRLIYYSQIVNDFQKGDIAEGYSVSREKKESFPLTVTSAQKNPTAFYLCASSVGGYNEQFFGPGTRLTVL.

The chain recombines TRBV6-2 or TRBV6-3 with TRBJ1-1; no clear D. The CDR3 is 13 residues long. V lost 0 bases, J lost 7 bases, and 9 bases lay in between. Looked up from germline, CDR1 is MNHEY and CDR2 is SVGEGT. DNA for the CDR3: TGTGCCAGCAGTTACTCGAGAGCAGGTGAAGCTTTCTTT. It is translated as CASSYSRAGEAFF.

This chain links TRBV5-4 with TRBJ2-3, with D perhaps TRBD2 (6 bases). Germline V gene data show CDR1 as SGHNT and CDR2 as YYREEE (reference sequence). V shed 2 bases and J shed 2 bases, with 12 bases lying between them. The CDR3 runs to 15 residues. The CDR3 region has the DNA TGTGCCAGCAGCTTACTTACGGGAGACACAGATACGCAGTATTTT. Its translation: CASSLLTGDTDTQYF.

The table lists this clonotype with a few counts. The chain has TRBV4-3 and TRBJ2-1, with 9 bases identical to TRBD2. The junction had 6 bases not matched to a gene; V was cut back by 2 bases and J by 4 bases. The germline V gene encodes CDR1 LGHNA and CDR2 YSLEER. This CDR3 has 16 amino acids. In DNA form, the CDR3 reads TGCGCCAGCAGCCAACGAAGCGGGGGGCCTTACAATGAGCAGTTCTTC. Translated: CASSQRSGGPYNEQFF.

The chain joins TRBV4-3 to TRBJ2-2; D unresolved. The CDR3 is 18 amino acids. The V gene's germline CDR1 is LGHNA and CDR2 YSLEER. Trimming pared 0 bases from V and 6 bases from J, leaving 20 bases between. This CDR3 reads CASSQEGPAWGRAGELFF. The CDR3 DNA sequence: TGCGCCAGCAGCCAAGAAGGACCAGCGTGGGGTCGCGCCGGGGAGCTGTTTTTT.

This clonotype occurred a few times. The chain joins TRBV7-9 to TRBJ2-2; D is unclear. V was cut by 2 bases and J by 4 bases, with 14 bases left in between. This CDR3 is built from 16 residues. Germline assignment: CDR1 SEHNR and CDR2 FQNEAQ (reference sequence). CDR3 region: CASSLPGVSVTGELFF. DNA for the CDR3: TGTGCCAGCAGCTTACCTGGGGTATCGGTCACCGGGGAGCTGTTTTTT.

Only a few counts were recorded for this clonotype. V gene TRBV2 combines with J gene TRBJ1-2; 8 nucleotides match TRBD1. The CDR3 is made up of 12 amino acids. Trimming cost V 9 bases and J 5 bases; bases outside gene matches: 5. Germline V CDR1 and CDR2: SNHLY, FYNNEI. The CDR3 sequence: CARTGEGYGYTF. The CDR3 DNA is TGTGCCAGGACAGGGGAAGGGTATGGCTACACCTTC.

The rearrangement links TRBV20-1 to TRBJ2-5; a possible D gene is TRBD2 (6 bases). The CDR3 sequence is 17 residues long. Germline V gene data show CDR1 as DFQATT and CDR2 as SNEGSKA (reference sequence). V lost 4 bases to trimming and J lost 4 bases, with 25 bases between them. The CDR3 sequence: CSATLMEIGDFRETQYF. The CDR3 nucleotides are TGCAGTGCTACCCTAATGGAGATCGGGGACTTCAGAGAGACCCAGTACTTC.

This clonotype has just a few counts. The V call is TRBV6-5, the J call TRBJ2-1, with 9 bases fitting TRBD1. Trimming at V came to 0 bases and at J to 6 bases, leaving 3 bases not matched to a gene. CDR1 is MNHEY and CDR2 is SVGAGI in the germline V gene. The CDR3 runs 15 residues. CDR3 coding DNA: TGTGCCAGCAGTTACTCACAGGGGGCGCCCAATGAGCAGTTCTTC. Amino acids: CASSYSQGAPNEQFF.

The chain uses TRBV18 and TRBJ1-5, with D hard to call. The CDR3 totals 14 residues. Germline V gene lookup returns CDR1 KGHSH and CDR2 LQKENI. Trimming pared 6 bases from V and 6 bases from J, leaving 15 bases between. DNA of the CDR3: TGTGCCAGCTCTCGGGGTGGTCAGAGTCAGCCCCAGCATTTT. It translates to CASSRGGQSQPQHF. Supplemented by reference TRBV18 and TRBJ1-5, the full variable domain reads NAGVMQNPRHLVRRRGQEARLRCSPMKGHSHVYWYRQLPEEGLKFMVYLQKENIIDESGMPKERFSAEFPKEGPSILRIQQVVRGDSAAYFCASSRGGQSQPQHFGDGTRLSIL.

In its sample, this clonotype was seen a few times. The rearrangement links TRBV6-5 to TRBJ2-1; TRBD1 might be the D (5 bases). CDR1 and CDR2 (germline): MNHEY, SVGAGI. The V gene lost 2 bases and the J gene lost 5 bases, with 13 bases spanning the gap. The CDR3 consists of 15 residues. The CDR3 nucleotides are TGTGCCAGCAGTTACCTCGCAGGGTCCGACAATGAGCAGTTCTTC. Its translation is CASSYLAGSDNEQFF.

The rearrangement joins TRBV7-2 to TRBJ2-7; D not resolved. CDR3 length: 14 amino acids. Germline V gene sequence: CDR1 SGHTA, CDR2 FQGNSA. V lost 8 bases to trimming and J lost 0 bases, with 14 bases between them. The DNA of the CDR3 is TGTGCCAGCCCCCAGGACGGCTACTCCTACGAGCAGTACTTC. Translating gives CASPQDGYSYEQYF.

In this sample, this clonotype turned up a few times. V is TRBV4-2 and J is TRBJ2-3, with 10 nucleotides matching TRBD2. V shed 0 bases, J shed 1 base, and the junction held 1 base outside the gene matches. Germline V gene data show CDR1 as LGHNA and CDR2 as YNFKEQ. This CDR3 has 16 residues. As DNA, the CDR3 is TGTGCCAGCAGCCAAGAAGGGACTAGCGGCACAGATACGCAGTATTTT. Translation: CASSQEGTSGTDTQYF.

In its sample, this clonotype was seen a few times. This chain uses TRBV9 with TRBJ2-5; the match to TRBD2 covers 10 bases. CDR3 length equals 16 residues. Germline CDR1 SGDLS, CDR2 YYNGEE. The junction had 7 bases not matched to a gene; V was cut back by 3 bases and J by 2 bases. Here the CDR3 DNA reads TGTGCCAGCAGCGGTAGCGGGGGGACCGAACAAGAGACCCAGTACTTC. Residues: CASSGSGGTEQETQYF.

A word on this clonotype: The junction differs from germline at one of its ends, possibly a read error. The CDR3 here is CASSLAGTSSYIF. CDR3 sequence (DNA): TGTGCCAGCAGCTTAGCCGGGACTAGCTCATATATCTTC. The chain links TRBV7-2 to TRBJ2-1; 9 nucleotides match TRBD2. CDR3 length: 13 amino acids. CDR1 is SGHTA and CDR2 is FQGNSA in the germline V gene.

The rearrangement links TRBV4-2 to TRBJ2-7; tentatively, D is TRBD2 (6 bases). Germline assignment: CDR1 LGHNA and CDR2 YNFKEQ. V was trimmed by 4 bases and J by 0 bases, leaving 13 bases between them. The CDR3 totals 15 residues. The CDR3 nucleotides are TGTGCCAGCAGCCTCGGGACTTTCCCCTCCTACGAGCAGTACTTC. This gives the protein CASSLGTFPSYEQYF.

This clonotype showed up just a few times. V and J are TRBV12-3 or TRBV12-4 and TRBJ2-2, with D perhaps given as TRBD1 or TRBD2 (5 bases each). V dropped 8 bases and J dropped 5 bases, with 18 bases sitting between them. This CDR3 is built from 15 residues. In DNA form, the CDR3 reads TGTGCCAGCGACCCGGGGCCAGATCGTACCGGGGAGCTGTTTTTT. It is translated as CASDPGPDRTGELFF.

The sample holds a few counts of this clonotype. CDR3 residues: CASSYGGGAGEKLFF. In DNA, the CDR3 is TGTGCCAGCAGTTACGGAGGGGGCGCGGGTGAAAAACTGTTTTTT. The rearrangement uses TRBV6-5 and TRBJ1-4, with 7 nucleotides matching TRBD1. The length of the CDR3 is 15 residues. In germline, CDR1 is MNHEY, CDR2 SVGAGI. The J segment lost 7 bases and the V segment lost 2 bases, leaving 7 bases of the junction unmatched.